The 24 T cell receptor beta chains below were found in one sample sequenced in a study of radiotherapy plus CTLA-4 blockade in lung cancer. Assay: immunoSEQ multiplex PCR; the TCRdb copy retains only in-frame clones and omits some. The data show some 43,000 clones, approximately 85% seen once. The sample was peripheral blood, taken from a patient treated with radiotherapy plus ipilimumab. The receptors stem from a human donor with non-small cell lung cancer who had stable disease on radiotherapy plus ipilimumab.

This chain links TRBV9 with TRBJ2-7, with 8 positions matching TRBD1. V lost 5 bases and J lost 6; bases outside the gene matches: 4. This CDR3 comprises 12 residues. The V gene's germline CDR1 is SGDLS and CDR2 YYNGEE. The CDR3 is CASSTGGAEQYF. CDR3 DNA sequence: TGTGCCAGCAGTACAGGGGGTGCCGAGCAGTACTTC.

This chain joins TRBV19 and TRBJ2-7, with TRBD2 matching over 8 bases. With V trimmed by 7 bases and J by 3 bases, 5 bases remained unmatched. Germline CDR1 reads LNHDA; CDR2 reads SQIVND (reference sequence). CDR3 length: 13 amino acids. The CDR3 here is CASKSAGVYEQYF. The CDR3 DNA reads TGTGCCAGTAAGTCAGCGGGGGTCTACGAGCAGTACTTC.

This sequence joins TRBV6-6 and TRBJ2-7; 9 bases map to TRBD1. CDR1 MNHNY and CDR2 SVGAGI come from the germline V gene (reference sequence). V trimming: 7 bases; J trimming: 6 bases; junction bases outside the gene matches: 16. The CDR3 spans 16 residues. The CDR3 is CASKPNPGQGSSEQYF. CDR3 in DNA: TGTGCCAGCAAACCCAATCCGGGACAGGGAAGCAGCGAGCAGTACTTC.

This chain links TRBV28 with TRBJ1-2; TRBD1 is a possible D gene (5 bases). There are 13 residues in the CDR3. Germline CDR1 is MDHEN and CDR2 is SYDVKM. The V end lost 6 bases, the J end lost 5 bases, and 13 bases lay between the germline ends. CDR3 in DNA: TGTGCCAGCAGCCCCGGGGGGGGATATGGCTACACCTTC. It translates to CASSPGGGYGYTF.

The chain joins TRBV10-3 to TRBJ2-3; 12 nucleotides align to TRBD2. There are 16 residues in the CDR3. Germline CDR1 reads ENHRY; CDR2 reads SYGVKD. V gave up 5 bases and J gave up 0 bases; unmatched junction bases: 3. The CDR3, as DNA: TGTGCCATCAGTACCGGGACTAGCGGGAGCACAGATACGCAGTATTTT. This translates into CAISTGTSGSTDTQYF.

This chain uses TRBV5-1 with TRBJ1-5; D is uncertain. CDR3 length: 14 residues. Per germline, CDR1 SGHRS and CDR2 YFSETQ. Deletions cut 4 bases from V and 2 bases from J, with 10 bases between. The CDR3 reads CASSPDAGNQPQHF. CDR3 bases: TGCGCCAGCAGCCCCGATGCGGGCAATCAGCCCCAGCATTTT.

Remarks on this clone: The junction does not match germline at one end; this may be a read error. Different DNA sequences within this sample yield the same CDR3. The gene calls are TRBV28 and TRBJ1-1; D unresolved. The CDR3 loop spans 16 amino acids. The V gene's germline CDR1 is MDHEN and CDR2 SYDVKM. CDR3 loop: CASSFSRQALNTEAFF. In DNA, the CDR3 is TGTGCCAGCAGTTTTAGTCGGCAGGCCCTGAACACTGAAGCCTTCTTT.

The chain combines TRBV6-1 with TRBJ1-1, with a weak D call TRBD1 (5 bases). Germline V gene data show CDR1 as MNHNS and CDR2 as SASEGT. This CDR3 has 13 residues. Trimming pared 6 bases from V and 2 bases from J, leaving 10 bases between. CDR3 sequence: CASRPGQNTEAFF. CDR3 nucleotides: TGTGCCAGCAGACCTGGACAAAACACTGAAGCTTTCTTT.

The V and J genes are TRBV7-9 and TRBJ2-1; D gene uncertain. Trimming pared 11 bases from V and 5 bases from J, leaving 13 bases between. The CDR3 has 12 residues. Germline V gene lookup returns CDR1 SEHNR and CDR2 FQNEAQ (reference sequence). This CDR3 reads CAVWQVHNEQFF. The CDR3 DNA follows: TGTGCCGTCTGGCAGGTCCACAATGAGCAGTTCTTC.

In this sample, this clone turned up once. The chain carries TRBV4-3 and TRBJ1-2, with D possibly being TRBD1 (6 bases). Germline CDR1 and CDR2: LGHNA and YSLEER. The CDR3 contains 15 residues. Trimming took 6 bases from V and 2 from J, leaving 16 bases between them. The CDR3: CASRQDREINYGYTF. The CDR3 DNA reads TGCGCCAGCAGACAGGACAGAGAGATCAACTATGGCTACACCTTC.

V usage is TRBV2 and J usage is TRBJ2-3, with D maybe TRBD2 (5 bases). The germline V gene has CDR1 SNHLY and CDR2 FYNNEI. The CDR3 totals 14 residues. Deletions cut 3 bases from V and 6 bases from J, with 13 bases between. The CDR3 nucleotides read TGTGCCAGCAGTGAGGAAGGGCGCGGGGATACGCAGTATTTT. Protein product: CASSEEGRGDTQYF.

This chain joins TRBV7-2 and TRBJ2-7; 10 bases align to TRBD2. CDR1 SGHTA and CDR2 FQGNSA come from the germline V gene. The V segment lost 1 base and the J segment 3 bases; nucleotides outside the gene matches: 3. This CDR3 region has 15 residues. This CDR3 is CASSLVTSGVYEQYF. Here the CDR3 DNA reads TGTGCCAGCAGCTTAGTTACTAGCGGGGTCTACGAGCAGTACTTC.

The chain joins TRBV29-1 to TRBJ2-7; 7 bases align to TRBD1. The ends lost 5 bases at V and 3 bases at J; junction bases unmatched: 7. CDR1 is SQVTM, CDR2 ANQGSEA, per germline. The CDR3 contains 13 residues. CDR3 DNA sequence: TGCAGCGTTCGGAAAACAGGGGTCTACGAGCAGTACTTC. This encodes CSVRKTGVYEQYF.

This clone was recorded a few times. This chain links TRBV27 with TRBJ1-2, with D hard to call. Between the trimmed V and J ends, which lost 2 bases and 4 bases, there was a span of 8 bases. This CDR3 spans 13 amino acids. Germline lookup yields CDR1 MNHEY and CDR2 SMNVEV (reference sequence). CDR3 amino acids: CASSLRGGYGYTF. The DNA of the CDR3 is TGTGCCAGCAGTTTACGGGGTGGCTATGGCTACACCTTC.

CDR3 amino acids: CASSLNGGASGSTDTQYF. CDR3 nucleotide sequence: TGTGCCAGCAGCTTAAATGGGGGGGCTAGCGGGAGCACAGATACGCAGTATTTT. The chain carries TRBV7-3 and TRBJ2-3; 8 bases fit TRBD2. The CDR3 loop spans 18 amino acids. V lost 1 base to trimming and J lost 0 bases; unmatched junction nucleotides: 9. CDR1 and CDR2 (germline): SGHTA, FQGTGA.

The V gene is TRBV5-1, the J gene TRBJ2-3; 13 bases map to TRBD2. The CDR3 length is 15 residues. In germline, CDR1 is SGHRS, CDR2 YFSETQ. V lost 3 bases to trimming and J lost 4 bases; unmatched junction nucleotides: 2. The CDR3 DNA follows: TGCGCCAGCAGCTCGGGACTAGCGGGGCCAGATACGCAGTATTTT. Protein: CASSSGLAGPDTQYF.

The CDR3 DNA reads as TGTGCCAGCAGCGCCACTAGCATTCTTTGGAATGAGCAGTTCTTC. It codes for CASSATSILWNEQFF. This rearrangement joins TRBV7-9 to TRBJ2-1; maybe TRBD2 (6 bases). The germline gives CDR1 SEHNR, CDR2 FQNEAQ (reference sequence). The CDR3 is made up of 15 amino acids. V lost 5 bases, J lost 7 bases, and 18 bases lay in between.

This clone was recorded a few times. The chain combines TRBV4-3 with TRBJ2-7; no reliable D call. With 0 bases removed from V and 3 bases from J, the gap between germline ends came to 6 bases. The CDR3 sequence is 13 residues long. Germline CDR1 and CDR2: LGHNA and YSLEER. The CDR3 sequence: CASSQDTSYEQYF. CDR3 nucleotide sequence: TGCGCCAGCAGCCAAGATACAAGCTACGAGCAGTACTTC.

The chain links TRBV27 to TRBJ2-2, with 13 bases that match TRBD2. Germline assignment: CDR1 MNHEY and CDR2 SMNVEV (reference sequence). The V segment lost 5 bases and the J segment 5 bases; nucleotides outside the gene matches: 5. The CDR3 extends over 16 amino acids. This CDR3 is CASSGLAGEGTGELFF. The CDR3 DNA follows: TGTGCCAGCAGTGGACTAGCGGGAGAGGGGACCGGGGAGCTGTTTTTT.

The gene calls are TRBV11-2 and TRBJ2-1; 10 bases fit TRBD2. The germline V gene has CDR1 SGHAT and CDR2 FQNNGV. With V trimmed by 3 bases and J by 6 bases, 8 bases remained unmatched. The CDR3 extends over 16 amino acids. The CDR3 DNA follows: TGTGCCAGCAGCTTCCAGAGCGGGAGGGCCTTCAATGAGCAGTTCTTC. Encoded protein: CASSFQSGRAFNEQFF.

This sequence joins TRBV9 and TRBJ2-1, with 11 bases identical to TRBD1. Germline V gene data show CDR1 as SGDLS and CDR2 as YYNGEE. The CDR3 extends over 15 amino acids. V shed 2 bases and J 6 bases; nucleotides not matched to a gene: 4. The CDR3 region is CASSVTGTGGNEQFF. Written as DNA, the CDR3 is TGTGCCAGCAGCGTCACCGGGACAGGGGGCAATGAGCAGTTCTTC.

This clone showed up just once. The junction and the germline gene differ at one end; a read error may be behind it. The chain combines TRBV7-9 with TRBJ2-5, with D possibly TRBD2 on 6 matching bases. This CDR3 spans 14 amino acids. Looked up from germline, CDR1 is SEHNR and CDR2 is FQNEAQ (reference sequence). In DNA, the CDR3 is TGTGCCAGCAGCCTAGCCCGGGGGCAAGAGACCCAGTACTTC. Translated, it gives CASSLARGQETQYF.

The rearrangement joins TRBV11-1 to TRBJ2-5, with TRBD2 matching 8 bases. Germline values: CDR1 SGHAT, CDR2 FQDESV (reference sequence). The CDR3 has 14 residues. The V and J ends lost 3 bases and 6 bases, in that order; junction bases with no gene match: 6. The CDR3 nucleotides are TGTGCCAGCAGCTTGAGGGGCGGGAGGAAGACCCAGTACTTC. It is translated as CASSLRGGRKTQYF.

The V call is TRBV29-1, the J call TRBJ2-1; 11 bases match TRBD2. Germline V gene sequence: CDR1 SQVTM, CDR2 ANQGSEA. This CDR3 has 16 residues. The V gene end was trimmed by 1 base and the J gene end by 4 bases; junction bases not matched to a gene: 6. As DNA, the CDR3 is TGCAGCGTTGAAGCAGGGTCTAGCGGGAGGTACAATGAGCAGTTCTTC. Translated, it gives CSVEAGSSGRYNEQFF.